The entry below describes one T cell receptor (beta chain). This sample stems from a study of blood T cell repertoires in COVID-19. Study in general: Researchers got acute and convalescent COVID-19 samples from the United States, Italy and Spain.

This CDR3 has 14 residues. The germline V and J ends were trimmed by 0 bases and 6 bases, with 9 bases remaining between them. The V gene's germline CDR1 is MGHRA and CDR2 YSYEKL. Per the original data handling: Estimates of nucleated cell counts were drawn from the amplification of reference gene primers. TCRdb's copy holds only in-frame clones and misses some; the assay was immunoSEQ multiplex PCR. V, J and clone size were drawn from that table, and D and trimming were deduced from the DNA. The table has about 130,000 clones, about four fifths seen once. The sample comprised peripheral blood. The chain carries TRBV4-1 and TRBJ1-5; a possible D gene is TRBD1 (6 bases). The clonotype was recovered from a woman older than 75 with acute or convalescent COVID-19. In DNA, the CDR3 is TGCGCCAGCAGCCAAGAGTCAGGGGTTCAGCCCCAGCATTTT. It encodes CASSQESGVQPQHF.